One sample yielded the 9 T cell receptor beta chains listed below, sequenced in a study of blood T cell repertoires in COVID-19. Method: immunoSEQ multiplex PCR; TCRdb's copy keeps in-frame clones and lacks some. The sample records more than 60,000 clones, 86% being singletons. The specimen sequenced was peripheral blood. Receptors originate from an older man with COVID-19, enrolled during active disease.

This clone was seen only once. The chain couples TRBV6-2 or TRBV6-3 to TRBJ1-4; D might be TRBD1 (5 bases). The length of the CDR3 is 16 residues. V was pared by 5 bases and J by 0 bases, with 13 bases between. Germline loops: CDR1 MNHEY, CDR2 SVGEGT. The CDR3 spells CASSKPEQATNEKLFF. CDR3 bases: TGTGCCAGCAGTAAGCCGGAACAGGCAACTAATGAAAAACTGTTTTTT.

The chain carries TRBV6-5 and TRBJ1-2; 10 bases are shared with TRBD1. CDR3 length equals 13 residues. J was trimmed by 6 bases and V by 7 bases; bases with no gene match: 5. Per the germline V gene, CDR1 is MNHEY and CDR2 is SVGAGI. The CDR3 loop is CASTRQGAHGYTF. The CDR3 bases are TGTGCCAGCACTCGACAGGGGGCGCATGGCTACACCTTC.

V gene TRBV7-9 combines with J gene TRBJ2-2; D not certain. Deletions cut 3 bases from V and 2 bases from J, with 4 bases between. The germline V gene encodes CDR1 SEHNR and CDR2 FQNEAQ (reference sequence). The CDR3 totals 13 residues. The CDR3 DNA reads TGTGCCAGCAGCTTTTCTAACACCGGGGAGCTGTTTTTT. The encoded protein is CASSFSNTGELFF.

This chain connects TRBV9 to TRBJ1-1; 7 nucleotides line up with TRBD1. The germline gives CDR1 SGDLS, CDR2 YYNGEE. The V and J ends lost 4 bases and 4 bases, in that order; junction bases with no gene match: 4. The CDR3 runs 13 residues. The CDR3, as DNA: TGTGCCAGCAGCATACAGGGGATCACTGAAGCTTTCTTT. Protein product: CASSIQGITEAFF.

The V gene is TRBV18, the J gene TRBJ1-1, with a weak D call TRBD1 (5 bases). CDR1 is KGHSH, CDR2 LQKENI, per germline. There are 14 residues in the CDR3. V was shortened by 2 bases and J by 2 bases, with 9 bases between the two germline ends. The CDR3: CASSPWGGNTEAFF. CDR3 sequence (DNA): TGTGCCAGCTCACCATGGGGGGGTAACACTGAAGCTTTCTTT.

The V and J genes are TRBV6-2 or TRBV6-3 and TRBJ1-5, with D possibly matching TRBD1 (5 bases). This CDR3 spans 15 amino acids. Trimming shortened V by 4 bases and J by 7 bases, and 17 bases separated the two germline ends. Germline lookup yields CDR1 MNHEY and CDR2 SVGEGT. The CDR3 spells CASSFATGAVQPQHF. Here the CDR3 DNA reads TGTGCCAGCAGTTTCGCTACAGGCGCCGTCCAGCCCCAGCATTTT.

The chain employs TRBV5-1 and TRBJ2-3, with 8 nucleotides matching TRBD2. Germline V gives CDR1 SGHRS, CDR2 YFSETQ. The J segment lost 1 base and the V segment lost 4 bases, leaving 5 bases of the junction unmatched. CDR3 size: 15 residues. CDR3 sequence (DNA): TGCGCCAGCAGCGTTTCGCGGGGGGGCACAGATACGCAGTATTTT. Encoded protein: CASSVSRGGTDTQYF.

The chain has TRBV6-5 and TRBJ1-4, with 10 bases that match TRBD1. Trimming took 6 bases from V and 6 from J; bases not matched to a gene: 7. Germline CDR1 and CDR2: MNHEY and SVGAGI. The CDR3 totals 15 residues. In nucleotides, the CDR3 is TGTGCCAGCAGGCCGACCGGGACAGGGGATGAAAAACTGTTTTTT. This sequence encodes CASRPTGTGDEKLFF.

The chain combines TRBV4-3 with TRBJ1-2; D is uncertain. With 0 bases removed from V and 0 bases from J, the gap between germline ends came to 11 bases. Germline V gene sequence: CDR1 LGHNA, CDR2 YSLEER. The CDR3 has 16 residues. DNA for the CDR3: TGCGCCAGCAGCCAAGATAGGACTGCTGCTAACTATGGCTACACCTTC. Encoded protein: CASSQDRTAANYGYTF.